This entry features one TCR beta chain sequence. Assignment of participants to cohorts was predicated upon participant-reported clinical history. The data were taken from a study of blood T cell repertoires in COVID-19. Looking at the study overall: T cells, B-cell-depleted T cells, or PBMCs supplied cDNA or gDNA.

Produced via immunoSEQ multiplex PCR; TCRdb's table is partial and in-frame only. The data contain 230,000 or so clones, about 86% of them singletons. Unmatched junction bases numbered 6, after V lost 5 bases and J lost 0 bases. Germline CDR1 is SGHAT and CDR2 is FQNNGV. CDR3 length: 15 amino acids. The rearrangement links TRBV11-2 to TRBJ1-1; TRBD1 agrees at 7 bases. The sequence was obtained from a woman in her fifties or sixties with acute COVID-19. The specimen was PBMCs or T cells enriched from blood (not recorded which). CDR3 nucleotide sequence: TGTGCCAGCAGCCCCTGGACAGGCATGAACACTGAAGCTTTCTTT. Protein product: CASSPWTGMNTEAFF.